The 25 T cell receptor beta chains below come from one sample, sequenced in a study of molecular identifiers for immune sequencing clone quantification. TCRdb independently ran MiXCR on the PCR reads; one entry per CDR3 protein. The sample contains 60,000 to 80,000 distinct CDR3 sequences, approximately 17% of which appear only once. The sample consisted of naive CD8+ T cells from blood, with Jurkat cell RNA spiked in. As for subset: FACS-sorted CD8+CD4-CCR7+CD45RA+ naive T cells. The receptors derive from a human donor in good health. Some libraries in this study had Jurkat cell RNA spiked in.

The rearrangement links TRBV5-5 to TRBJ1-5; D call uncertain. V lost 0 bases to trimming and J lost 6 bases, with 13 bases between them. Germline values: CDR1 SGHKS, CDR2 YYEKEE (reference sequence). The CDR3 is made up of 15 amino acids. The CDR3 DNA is TGTGCCAGCAGCTTGGGGGAACTAATTGGTCAGCCCCAGCATTTT. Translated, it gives CASSLGELIGQPQHF.

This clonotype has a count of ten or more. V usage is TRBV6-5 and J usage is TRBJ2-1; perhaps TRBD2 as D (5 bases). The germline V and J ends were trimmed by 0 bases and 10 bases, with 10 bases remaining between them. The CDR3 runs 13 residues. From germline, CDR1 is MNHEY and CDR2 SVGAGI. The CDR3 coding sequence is TGTGCCAGCAGTTACTCATCTCCGGGGGAGCAGTTCTTC. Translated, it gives CASSYSSPGEQFF.

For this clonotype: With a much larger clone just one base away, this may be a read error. The CDR3 nucleotides are TGTGCCAGTAGTACAGGGGGACTAGCGGGGTACAATGAGCAGTTCTTC. Translation: CASSTGGLAGYNEQFF. The chain couples TRBV19 to TRBJ2-1; 13 bases line up with TRBD2. Germline CDR1 and CDR2: LNHDA and SQIVND (reference sequence). V shed 4 bases and J 4 bases; nucleotides not matched to a gene: 4. CDR3 length: 16 residues.

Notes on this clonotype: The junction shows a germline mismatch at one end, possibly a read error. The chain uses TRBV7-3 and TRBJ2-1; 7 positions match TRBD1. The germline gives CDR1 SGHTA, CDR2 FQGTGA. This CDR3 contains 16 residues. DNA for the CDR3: TGTGCCAGCAGCGCGCTGACAGGGAACAATTACAATGAGCAGCTCTTC. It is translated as CASSALTGNNYNEQLF.

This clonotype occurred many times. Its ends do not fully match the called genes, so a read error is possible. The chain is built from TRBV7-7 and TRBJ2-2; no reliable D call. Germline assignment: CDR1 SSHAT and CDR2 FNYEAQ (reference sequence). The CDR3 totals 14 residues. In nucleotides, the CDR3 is TGTGCTAGCAGCCCTGTTTTTGACACCGGGGAGCTGTTTTTT. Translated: CASSPVFDTGELFF.

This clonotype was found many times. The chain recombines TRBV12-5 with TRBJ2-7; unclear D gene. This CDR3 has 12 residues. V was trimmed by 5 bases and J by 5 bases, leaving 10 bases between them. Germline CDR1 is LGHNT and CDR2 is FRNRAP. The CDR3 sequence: CASGPLGNEQYF. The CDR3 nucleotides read TGTGCTAGTGGTCCGCTAGGAAACGAGCAGTACTTC.

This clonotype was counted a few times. CDR3 protein: CATSRDQFQPQHF. DNA of the CDR3: TGTGCCACCAGCAGAGATCAGTTTCAGCCCCAGCATTTT. The rearrangement uses TRBV15 and TRBJ1-5; D gene uncertain. CDR1 is LNHNV, CDR2 YYDKDF, per germline (reference sequence). Between the trimmed V and J ends, which lost 0 bases and 6 bases, there was a span of 6 bases. The CDR3 has 13 amino acids.

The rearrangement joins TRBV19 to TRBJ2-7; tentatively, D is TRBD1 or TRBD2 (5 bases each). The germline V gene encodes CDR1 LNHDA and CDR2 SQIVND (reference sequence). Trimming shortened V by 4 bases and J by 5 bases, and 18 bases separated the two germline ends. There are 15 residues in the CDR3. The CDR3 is CASSTPWSGTNEQYF. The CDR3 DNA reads TGTGCCAGTAGTACCCCTTGGTCCGGGACCAACGAGCAGTACTTC.

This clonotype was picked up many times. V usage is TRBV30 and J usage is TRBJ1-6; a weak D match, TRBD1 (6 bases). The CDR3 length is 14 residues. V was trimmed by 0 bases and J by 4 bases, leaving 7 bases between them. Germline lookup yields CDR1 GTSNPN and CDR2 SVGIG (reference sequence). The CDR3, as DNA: TGTGCCTGGAGTGTAGGGGGTTATAATTCACCCCTCCACTTT. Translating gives CAWSVGGYNSPLHF.

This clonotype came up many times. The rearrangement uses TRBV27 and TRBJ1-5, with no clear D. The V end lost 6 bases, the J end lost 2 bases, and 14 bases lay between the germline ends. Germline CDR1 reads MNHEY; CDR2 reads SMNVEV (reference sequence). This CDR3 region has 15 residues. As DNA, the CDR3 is TGTGCCAGCAGCCCCGTAGTTTTGGGCAATCAGCCCCAGCATTTT. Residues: CASSPVVLGNQPQHF.

The CDR3 loop is CASSLLMVAGLNTEAFF. The CDR3 region has the DNA TGTGCCAGCAGCCTTCTTATGGTCGCAGGCTTGAACACTGAAGCTTTCTTT. The gene calls are TRBV9 and TRBJ1-1; D uncertain. With 4 bases removed from V and 0 bases from J, the gap between germline ends came to 19 bases. There are 17 residues in the CDR3. Germline V gene lookup returns CDR1 SGDLS and CDR2 YYNGEE.

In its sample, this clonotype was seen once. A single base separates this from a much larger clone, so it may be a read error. This CDR3 reads CASSSQSRTEQYF. CDR3 in DNA: TGTGCCAGTAGTTCACAATCTAGGACCGAGCAGTACTTC. The rearrangement links TRBV19 to TRBJ2-7; D is undetermined. Germline CDR1 LNHDA, CDR2 SQIVND (reference sequence). Trimming shortened V by 5 bases and J by 6 bases, and 14 bases separated the two germline ends. The CDR3 has 13 residues.

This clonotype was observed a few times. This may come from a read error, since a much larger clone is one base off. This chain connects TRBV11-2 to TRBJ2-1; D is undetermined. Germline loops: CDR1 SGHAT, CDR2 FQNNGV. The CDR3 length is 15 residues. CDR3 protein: CASSHLGSSYDERFF. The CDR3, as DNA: TGTGCCAGCAGCCACCTAGGCAGTTCGTACGATGAGCGGTTCTTC. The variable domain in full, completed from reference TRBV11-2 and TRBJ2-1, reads EAGVAQSPRYKIIEKRQSVAFWCNPISGHATLYWYQQILGQGPKLLIQFQNNGVVDDSQLPKDRFSAERLKGVDSTLKIQPAKLEDSAVYLCASSHLGSSYDERFFGPGTRLTVL.

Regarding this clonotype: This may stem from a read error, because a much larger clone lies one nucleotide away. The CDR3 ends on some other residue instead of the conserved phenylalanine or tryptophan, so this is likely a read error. The CDR3 region has the DNA TGTGCCAGCAGCTTAGCCCGAGCGGGGACCTACGAGCAGTACCTC. It encodes CASSLARAGTYEQYL. V and J are TRBV7-8 and TRBJ2-7; 7 bases map to TRBD2. This CDR3 is 15 amino acids long. J was trimmed by 2 bases and V by 0 bases; bases with no gene match: 4. Germline CDR1 SGHVS, CDR2 FQNEAQ.

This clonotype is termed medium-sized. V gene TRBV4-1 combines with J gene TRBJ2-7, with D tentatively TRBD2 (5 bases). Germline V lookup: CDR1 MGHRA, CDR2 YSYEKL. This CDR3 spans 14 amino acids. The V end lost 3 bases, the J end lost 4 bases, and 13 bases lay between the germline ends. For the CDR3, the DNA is TGCGCCAGCAGCCAGGGAGCAGGTTCGTACGAGCAGTACTTC. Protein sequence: CASSQGAGSYEQYF.

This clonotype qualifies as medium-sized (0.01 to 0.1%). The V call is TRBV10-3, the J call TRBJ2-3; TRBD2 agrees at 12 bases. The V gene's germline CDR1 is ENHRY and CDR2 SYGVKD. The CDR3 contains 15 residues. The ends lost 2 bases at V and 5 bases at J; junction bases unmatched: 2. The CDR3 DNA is TGTGCCATCAGTGAGCCGGGACTAGCGGGAGATACGCAGTATTTT. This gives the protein CAISEPGLAGDTQYF.

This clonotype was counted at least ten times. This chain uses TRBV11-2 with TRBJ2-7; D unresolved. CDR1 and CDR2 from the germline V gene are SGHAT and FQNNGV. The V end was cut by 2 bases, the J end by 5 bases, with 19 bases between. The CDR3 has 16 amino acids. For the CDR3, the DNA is TGTGCCAGCAGCTTAACTACCCAGACCCCTTTCGACGAGCAGTACTTC. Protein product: CASSLTTQTPFDEQYF.

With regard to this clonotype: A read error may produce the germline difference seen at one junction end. The CDR3 nucleotides read TGTGCCAGCCGCTTTAGCGGGGAAGAGACCCAGTACTTC. Translation gives CASRFSGEETQYF. The rearrangement uses TRBV11-3 and TRBJ2-5, with 8 bases identical to TRBD2. This CDR3 has 13 residues. Germline V gene data show CDR1 as SGHNT and CDR2 as YENEEA.

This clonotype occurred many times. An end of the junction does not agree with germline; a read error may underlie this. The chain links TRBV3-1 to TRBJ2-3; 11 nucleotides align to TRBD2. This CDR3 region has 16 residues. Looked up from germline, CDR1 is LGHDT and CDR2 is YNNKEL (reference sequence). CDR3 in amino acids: CASSQRLAGFTNTQYF. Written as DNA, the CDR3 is TGTGCCAGCAGCCAGAGACTAGCGGGATTCACAAATACGCAGTATTTT.

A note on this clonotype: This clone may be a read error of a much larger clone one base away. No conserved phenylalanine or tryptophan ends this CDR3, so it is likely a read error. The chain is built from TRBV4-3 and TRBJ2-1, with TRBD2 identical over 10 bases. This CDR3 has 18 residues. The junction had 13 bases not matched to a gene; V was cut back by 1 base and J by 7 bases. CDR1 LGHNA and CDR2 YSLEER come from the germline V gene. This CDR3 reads CASSQGASGSSPANEQFS. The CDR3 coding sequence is TGCGCCAGCAGCCAAGGGGCTAGCGGGAGTTCCCCCGCTAATGAGCAGTTCTCC.

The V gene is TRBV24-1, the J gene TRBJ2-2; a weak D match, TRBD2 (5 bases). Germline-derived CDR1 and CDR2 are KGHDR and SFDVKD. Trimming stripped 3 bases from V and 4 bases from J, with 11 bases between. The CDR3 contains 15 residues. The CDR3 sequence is CATSDRKAGTGELFF. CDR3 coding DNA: TGTGCCACCAGTGATCGCAAGGCGGGCACCGGGGAGCTGTTTTTT.

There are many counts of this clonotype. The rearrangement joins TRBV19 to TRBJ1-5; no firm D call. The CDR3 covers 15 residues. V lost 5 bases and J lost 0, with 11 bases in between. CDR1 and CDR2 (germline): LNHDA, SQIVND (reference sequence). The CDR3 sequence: CASSPRGVSNQPQHF. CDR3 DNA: TGTGCCAGTAGTCCTCGTGGGGTTAGCAATCAGCCCCAGCATTTT.

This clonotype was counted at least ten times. Here the CDR3 reads CASFGQESSYEQYF. In DNA form, the CDR3 reads TGTGCCAGCTTCGGCCAGGAGTCCTCCTACGAGCAGTACTTC. The rearrangement links TRBV2 to TRBJ2-7; D call uncertain. From germline, CDR1 is SNHLY and CDR2 FYNNEI. V was shortened by 8 bases and J by 0 bases, with 14 bases between the two germline ends. The CDR3 is 14 residues long.

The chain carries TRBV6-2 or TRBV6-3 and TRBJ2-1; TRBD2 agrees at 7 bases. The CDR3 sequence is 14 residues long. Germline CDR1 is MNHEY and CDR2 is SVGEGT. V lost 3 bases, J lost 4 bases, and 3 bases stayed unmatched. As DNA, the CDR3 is TGTGCCAGCAGTTATTTAGCGGGTTACAATGAGCAGTTCTTC. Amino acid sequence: CASSYLAGYNEQFF.

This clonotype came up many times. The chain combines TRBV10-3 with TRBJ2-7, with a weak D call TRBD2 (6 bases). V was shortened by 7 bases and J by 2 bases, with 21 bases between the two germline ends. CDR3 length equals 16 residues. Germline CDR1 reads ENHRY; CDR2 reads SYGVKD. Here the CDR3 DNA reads TGTGCCATCACCCCCGGTGCGCTAGCGACTACCTACGAGCAGTACTTC. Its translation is CAITPGALATTYEQYF.